What follows are 21 T cell receptor beta chains derived from one specimen sequenced in a study of beta chain features in type 1 diabetes. Whole-study results and caveats: Among patients with Type 1 diabetes, TCRB CDR3s were moderately but significantly shorter in every one of the four CD4+ subsets.

The authors reverse transcribed all of the isolated RNA, so sequencing captured expressed TCRB transcripts. Repertoires were generated with immunoSEQ multiplex PCR, while TCRdb's copy carries only in-frame clones and drops some. The data show roughly 730,000 clones, with 13% seen just once and less than 0.025% held by the top ten. Their specific antigens are unknown. Sequenced material: naive CD4+ T cells from blood. The receptors originated from a man in his late teens or twenties with type 1 diabetes.

Only a few counts were recorded for this clone. V gene TRBV15 combines with J gene TRBJ2-1; the D is unclear. V was shortened by 6 bases and J by 4 bases, with 25 bases between the two germline ends. This CDR3 is built from 18 residues. The V gene's germline CDR1 is LNHNV and CDR2 YYDKDF (reference sequence). As DNA, the CDR3 is TGTGCCACCAGGCGCCGTGGAGAATCCGTCTCTACTTACAATGAGCAGTTCTTC. This translates into CATRRRGESVSTYNEQFF.

There are a few counts of this clone. The CDR3, as DNA: TGCGCCAGCAGTGAGGGGAGCAATGAGCAGTTCTTC. Translating it yields CASSEGSNEQFF. J is TRBJ2-1 and V is TRBV10-1; TRBD2 might be the D (5 bases). V lost 2 bases to trimming and J lost 6 bases, with 5 bases between them. The CDR3 consists of 12 residues. The V gene's germline CDR1 is WNHNN and CDR2 SYGVQD (reference sequence).

The chain couples TRBV7-2 to TRBJ1-2, with 9 positions matching TRBD1. Germline CDR1 and CDR2: SGHTA and FQGNSA. This CDR3 is built from 14 residues. Trimming took 5 bases from V and 4 from J; bases not matched to a gene: 5. The CDR3 nucleotides are TGTGCCAGCAGCCGGACAGGGGAAGTCTATGGCTACACCTTC. Protein: CASSRTGEVYGYTF.

As concerns this clone: This specimen includes other DNA sequences encoding the same CDR3. This sequence joins TRBV5-6 and TRBJ1-2; 7 bases are shared with TRBD1. The CDR3 is 15 amino acids. CDR1 and CDR2 (germline): SGHDT, YYEEEE. With 1 base clipped from V and 2 bases from J, the junction kept 5 bases outside the gene matches. The CDR3 protein is CASSLLDRDNYGYTF. DNA for the CDR3: TGTGCCAGCAGCTTGCTTGACAGGGACAACTATGGCTACACCTTC.

The CDR3 spells CASSPLWTSGGAAAELFF. The CDR3 region has the DNA TGTGCCAGCAGCCCCCTCTGGACTAGCGGGGGTGCTGCCGCAGAGCTGTTTTTT. The chain links TRBV7-9 to TRBJ2-2; 13 bases map to TRBD2. V lost 5 bases, J lost 11 bases, and 17 bases stayed unmatched. This CDR3 comprises 18 residues. The germline CDR1 and CDR2 sequences are SEHNR and FQNEAQ (reference sequence).

The rearrangement links TRBV6-5 to TRBJ2-7; D call uncertain. V was pared by 7 bases and J by 5 bases, with 9 bases between. The CDR3 loop spans 11 amino acids. CDR1 and CDR2 (germline): MNHEY, SVGAGI. The CDR3 bases are TGTGCCAGCACCTACGGTCACGAGCAGTACTTC. Amino acids: CASTYGHEQYF.

The chain employs TRBV9 and TRBJ1-5; D remains unclear. The CDR3 extends over 13 amino acids. The germline V gene has CDR1 SGDLS and CDR2 YYNGEE. Trimming stripped 0 bases from V and 7 bases from J, with 8 bases between. CDR3 protein: CASSVDAGQPQHF. As DNA, the CDR3 is TGTGCCAGCAGCGTAGATGCGGGCCAGCCCCAGCATTTT.

The CDR3 nucleotides read TGTGCCAGCAGCCAAGATCGCGGGAGAGAGACCCAGTACTTC. It yields the protein CASSQDRGRETQYF. The genes are TRBV4-2 and TRBJ2-5; 7 bases fit TRBD2. Per germline, CDR1 LGHNA and CDR2 YNFKEQ. CDR3 length: 14 amino acids. With 0 bases clipped from V and 4 bases from J, the junction kept 2 bases outside the gene matches.

J is TRBJ1-5 and V is TRBV18; D perhaps matches TRBD1 (6 bases). The CDR3 length is 15 residues. The germline gives CDR1 KGHSH, CDR2 LQKENI. V lost 1 base and J lost 4, with 11 bases in between. The CDR3 sequence: CASSPQGTLNQPQHF. DNA of the CDR3: TGTGCCAGCTCACCACAAGGGACACTGAATCAGCCCCAGCATTTT.

DNA of the CDR3: TGCGCCAGCAGCCAACCCCGGGACAGGGCCCTAGAAAGGGGCAATGAGCAGTTCTTC. Translation: CASSQPRDRALERGNEQFF. This rearrangement joins TRBV4-1 to TRBJ2-1, with 9 bases that match TRBD1. The CDR3 has 19 amino acids. The germline V gene encodes CDR1 MGHRA and CDR2 YSYEKL. Trimming at V came to 2 bases and at J to 6 bases, leaving 17 bases not matched to a gene.

This chain connects TRBV7-2 to TRBJ2-3, with D unclear. Germline assignment: CDR1 SGHTA and CDR2 FQGNSA. The CDR3 spans 14 residues. V dropped 5 bases and J dropped 0 bases, with 9 bases sitting between them. The CDR3 DNA reads TGTGCCAGCAGCCCAAGATTAAGCACAGATACGCAGTATTTT. It yields the protein CASSPRLSTDTQYF.

CDR3 sequence: CASSALLEQGRGELFF. The CDR3 DNA is TGTGCCAGCAGTGCGCTCTTGGAGCAGGGACGCGGGGAGCTGTTTTTT. This chain joins TRBV25-1 and TRBJ2-2; D might be TRBD1 or TRBD2, each matching 5 bases. The V and J ends lost 4 bases and 7 bases respectively, with 19 bases between them. Per germline, CDR1 MGHDK and CDR2 SYGVNS. The CDR3 is made up of 16 amino acids.

In its sample, this clone was seen a few times. V gene TRBV7-6 combines with J gene TRBJ1-1; no definite D call. Germline values: CDR1 SGHVS, CDR2 FNYEAQ. CDR3 size: 15 residues. V was shortened by 1 base and J by 8 bases, with 17 bases between the two germline ends. The CDR3: CASSLVVAPWEEAFF. The CDR3 region has the DNA TGTGCCAGCAGCTTAGTGGTTGCACCATGGGAGGAAGCTTTCTTT.

The rearrangement links TRBV28 to TRBJ1-1; maybe TRBD1 (5 bases). The V gene lost 10 bases and the J gene lost 3 bases, with 12 bases spanning the gap. Per germline, CDR1 MDHEN and CDR2 SYDVKM. The CDR3 consists of 12 residues. The CDR3 region has the DNA TGTGCCACCCATCGAGGGGACACTGAAGCTTTCTTT. Encoded protein: CATHRGDTEAFF.

This clone was recorded a few times. The chain couples TRBV18 to TRBJ2-7; 9 bases fit TRBD2. CDR1 KGHSH and CDR2 LQKENI come from the germline V gene. V lost 4 bases, J lost 2 bases, and 6 bases stayed unmatched. CDR3 length equals 15 residues. Here the CDR3 reads CASSRDGLATYEQYF. The CDR3 nucleotides read TGTGCCAGCTCACGCGACGGACTAGCGACCTACGAGCAGTACTTC.

The rearrangement joins TRBV7-9 to TRBJ1-4; D possibly corresponds to TRBD1 (5 bases). The CDR3 totals 18 residues. CDR1 SEHNR and CDR2 FQNEAQ come from the germline V gene (reference sequence). The V end was cut by 5 bases, the J end by 7 bases, with 26 bases between. The CDR3 reads CASSAHGTGAWWGEKLFF. CDR3 nucleotide sequence: TGTGCCAGCAGCGCCCACGGGACGGGCGCGTGGTGGGGTGAAAAACTGTTTTTT.

This clone was counted only a few times. This rearrangement joins TRBV20-1 to TRBJ2-7, with no clear D. Between the trimmed V and J ends, which lost 6 bases and 5 bases, there was a span of 8 bases. Germline V gene sequence: CDR1 DFQATT, CDR2 SNEGSKA (reference sequence). The CDR3 has 10 amino acids. The CDR3 DNA sequence: TGCAGTGCCGCACGGGACGAGCAGTACTTC. Amino acids: CSAARDEQYF.

This clone was recorded a few times. The J gene is TRBJ1-6, the V gene TRBV2; D is ambiguous. Germline assignment: CDR1 SNHLY and CDR2 FYNNEI. The CDR3 has 15 residues. The V end lost 3 bases, the J end lost 2 bases, and 8 bases lay between the germline ends. CDR3 bases: TGTGCCAGCAGTGAGGGCAGAACCTATAATTCACCCCTCCACTTT. Protein product: CASSEGRTYNSPLHF. Looking up the rest from reference TRBV2 and TRBJ1-6 gives the full variable domain: EPEVTQTPSHQVTQMGQEVILRCVPISNHLYFYWYRQILGQKVEFLVSFYNNEISEKSEIFDDQFSVERPDGSNFTLKIRSTKLEDSAMYFCASSEGRTYNSPLHFGNGTRLTVT.

In its sample, this clone was seen a few times. The V call is TRBV5-4, the J call TRBJ1-1, with D possibly matching TRBD1 (5 bases). Trimming stripped 1 base from V and 2 bases from J, with 12 bases between. Germline CDR1 SGHNT, CDR2 YYREEE (reference sequence). CDR3 length: 15 residues. The CDR3 DNA reads as TGTGCCAGCAGCTTGACCGTAGGGGTTAACACTGAAGCTTTCTTT. Protein: CASSLTVGVNTEAFF.

The chain couples TRBV7-2 to TRBJ2-7, with D possibly being TRBD1 (6 bases). The CDR3 covers 15 residues. V was cut by 4 bases and J by 6 bases, with 19 bases left in between. Germline V lookup: CDR1 SGHTA, CDR2 FQGNSA. CDR3: CASSSPPAGVSEQYF. CDR3 DNA sequence: TGTGCCAGCAGCTCGCCCCCCGCAGGGGTTAGCGAGCAGTACTTC.

V is TRBV15 and J is TRBJ2-1, with no clear D. The CDR3 sequence is 11 residues long. V was pared by 4 bases and J by 9 bases, with 7 bases between. Germline V gene data show CDR1 as LNHNV and CDR2 as YYDKDF (reference sequence). The CDR3 sequence is CATSTQSEQFF. The DNA of the CDR3 is TGTGCCACCAGCACTCAGAGTGAGCAGTTCTTC. The full variable domain, completed using reference TRBV15 and TRBJ2-1, is DAMVIQNPRYQVTQFGKPVTLSCSQTLNHNVMYWYQQKSSQAPKLLFHYYDKDFNNEADTPDNFQSRRPNTSFCFLDIRSPGLGDTAMYLCATSTQSEQFFGPGTRLTVL.